Below, 8 T cell receptor beta chains from the same sample are listed, as sequenced in a study of T cells after somatic rescue of genetic block. The repertoire was sequenced with immunoSEQ multiplex PCR; TCRdb's copy has only in-frame clones and lacks some. The sample comprises tens of thousands of clones, 70% to 90% of which are singletons, and 1.6% rests with the top ten. Sequencing used peripheral blood mononuclear cells (PBMCs). These TCRs come from a woman in her late teens or twenties.

The chain recombines TRBV19 with TRBJ1-5; the D gene is possibly TRBD1 (6 bases). The CDR3 runs to 14 residues. CDR1 LNHDA and CDR2 SQIVND come from the germline V gene (reference sequence). V shed 3 bases and J shed 2 bases, with 8 bases lying between them. CDR3 bases: TGTGCCAGTAGTATTGGACAGCGCAATCAGCCCCAGCATTTT. Protein product: CASSIGQRNQPQHF. The entire variable domain, with the rest obtained from reference TRBV19 and TRBJ1-5, is as follows: DGGITQSPKYLFRKEGQNVTLSCEQNLNHDAMYWYRQDPGQGLRLIYYSQIVNDFQKGDIAEGYSVSREKKESFPLTVTSAQKNPTAFYLCASSIGQRNQPQHFGDGTRLSIL.

The DNA for the CDR3 is TGTGCCAGCAGCTTAGTCATCGTGAACGAGCAGTACTTC. Amino acid sequence: CASSLVIVNEQYF. V gene TRBV7-2 combines with J gene TRBJ2-7; D remains ambiguous. Germline loops: CDR1 SGHTA, CDR2 FQGNSA. There are 13 residues in the CDR3. Trimming shortened V by 1 base and J by 5 bases, and 9 bases separated the two germline ends.

The V and J genes are TRBV7-9 and TRBJ1-1; D is ambiguous. CDR1 and CDR2 from the germline V gene are SEHNR and FQNEAQ (reference sequence). The CDR3 has 15 amino acids. V gave up 5 bases and J gave up 3 bases, with 16 bases separating them. Here the CDR3 reads CASSLDGVVDTEAFF. The CDR3 coding sequence is TGTGCCAGCAGCCTTGATGGGGTGGTCGACACTGAAGCTTTCTTT.

The chain employs TRBV9 and TRBJ2-1, with no clear D. V was pared by 0 bases and J by 6 bases, with 13 bases between. CDR1 is SGDLS and CDR2 is YYNGEE in the germline V gene. This CDR3 comprises 15 residues. CDR3 bases: TGTGCCAGCAGCGTAGCGGCTCCTCCGCGCAATGAGCAGTTCTTC. Residues: CASSVAAPPRNEQFF.

The chain employs TRBV6-4 and TRBJ2-3, with 9 bases identical to TRBD2. J lost 1 base, V lost 3 bases, and 11 bases had no gene match. There are 18 residues in the CDR3. Per germline, CDR1 MRHNA and CDR2 SNTAGT. The CDR3 nucleotides are TGTGCCAGCAGTGAGAATAGCGGGGGCCCCGGTCGCACAGATACGCAGTATTTT. Translated: CASSENSGGPGRTDTQYF.

The chain links TRBV5-1 to TRBJ2-2; D gene unclear. CDR3 size: 14 residues. CDR1 SGHRS and CDR2 YFSETQ come from the germline V gene. Trimming removed 2 bases at V and 4 bases at J, with 9 bases between. CDR3 protein: CASSFPRTTGELFF. In nucleotides, the CDR3 is TGCGCCAGCAGCTTCCCTAGGACCACCGGGGAGCTGTTTTTT.

This chain uses TRBV27 with TRBJ2-1, with D perhaps TRBD2 (6 bases). V was clipped by 10 bases and J by 4 bases, with 14 bases between them. CDR3 length: 13 amino acids. Germline V gene sequence: CDR1 MNHEY, CDR2 SMNVEV (reference sequence). The CDR3 sequence is CAIGGARYNEQFF. The CDR3 DNA is TGTGCCATCGGGGGAGCCCGGTACAATGAGCAGTTCTTC.

This rearrangement joins TRBV7-2 to TRBJ1-5; maybe TRBD1 (6 bases). The V and J ends lost 1 base and 4 bases respectively, with 14 bases between them. Germline CDR1 reads SGHTA; CDR2 reads FQGNSA. The CDR3 loop spans 16 amino acids. The CDR3 reads CASSLGLPGANQPQHF. CDR3 nucleotides: TGTGCCAGCAGCTTAGGATTACCAGGGGCAAATCAGCCCCAGCATTTT.